These 27 T cell receptor beta chains were sequenced from one sample in a study of molecular identifiers for immune sequencing clone quantification. One entry per CDR3 protein results from TCRdb running MiXCR on the PCR reads. The sample includes about 640,000 distinct CDR3 sequences, 20% seen only once; the top ten take around 0.86%. Material: naive CD8+ T cells from blood, with Jurkat cell RNA spiked in. Noted subset: FACS-sorted CD8+CD4-CCR7+CD45RA+ naive T cells. These receptors were taken from a human donor in good health. Some libraries in this study had Jurkat cell RNA spiked in.

The rearrangement uses TRBV12-3 or TRBV12-4 and TRBJ2-7; D might be TRBD1 (6 bases). The CDR3 sequence is 14 residues long. V dropped 6 bases and J dropped 7 bases, with 19 bases sitting between them. CDR3 region: CASRPRQETTEQYF. DNA of the CDR3: TGTGCCAGCAGACCTCGACAGGAAACTACGGAGCAGTACTTC.

In its sample, this clonotype was seen a few times. The genes are TRBV27 and TRBJ2-7; 12 positions match TRBD1. Trimming cost V 5 bases and J 4 bases; bases outside gene matches: 3. Germline lookup yields CDR1 MNHEY and CDR2 SMNVEV (reference sequence). This CDR3 contains 14 residues. CDR3 sequence reads: CASSGDRGLYEQYF. CDR3 bases: TGTGCCAGCAGTGGGGACAGGGGGCTTTACGAGCAGTACTTC.

This clonotype was picked up many times. The chain is built from TRBV25-1 and TRBJ1-3; D gene unclear. The CDR3 is 15 residues long. The germline V gene has CDR1 MGHDK and CDR2 SYGVNS. V was trimmed by 1 base and J by 0 bases, leaving 7 bases between them. In DNA, the CDR3 is TGTGCCAGCAGTGAATCGACTAACTCTGGAAACACCATATATTTT. Its translation: CASSESTNSGNTIYF. The variable domain in full, completed from reference TRBV25-1 and TRBJ1-3, reads EADIYQTPRYLVIGTGKKITLECSQTMGHDKMYWYQQDPGMELHLIHYSYGVNSTEKGDLSSESTVSRIRTEHFPLTLESARPSHTSQYLCASSESTNSGNTIYFGEGSWLTVV.

This clonotype showed up many times. The rearrangement links TRBV9 to TRBJ2-4; TRBD2 is a possible D gene (5 bases). V was clipped by 2 bases and J by 13 bases, with 19 bases between them. The CDR3 sequence is 14 residues long. The germline CDR1 and CDR2 sequences are SGDLS and YYNGEE. The CDR3 DNA is TGTGCCAGCAGCGTTGGTGACTACACCTACCCACAGTACTTC. Its translation is CASSVGDYTYPQYF.

At least ten counts were recorded for this clonotype. The DNA for the CDR3 is TGTGCCAGCAGTTTATCGTACAGCGGGGACAATGAGCAGTTCTTC. The encoded protein is CASSLSYSGDNEQFF. The rearrangement links TRBV27 to TRBJ2-1, with 7 bases fitting TRBD2. Losses at the gene ends were 0 bases for V and 5 bases for J; bases not matched to a gene: 4. Per the germline V gene, CDR1 is MNHEY and CDR2 is SMNVEV (reference sequence). The CDR3 spans 15 residues.

This clonotype was counted at least ten times. The chain carries TRBV19 and TRBJ2-1; possibly TRBD1 for D (5 bases). V gave up 5 bases and J gave up 8 bases, with 19 bases separating them. Germline values: CDR1 LNHDA, CDR2 SQIVND (reference sequence). The CDR3 runs 15 residues. The CDR3 sequence is CASSSSLGRGDEQFF. The CDR3 DNA reads TGTGCCAGTAGTTCCAGCCTGGGGCGCGGCGATGAGCAGTTCTTC. Using reference TRBV19 and TRBJ2-1 for the parts outside the CDR3, the full variable domain is DGGITQSPKYLFRKEGQNVTLSCEQNLNHDAMYWYRQDPGQGLRLIYYSQIVNDFQKGDIAEGYSVSREKKESFPLTVTSAQKNPTAFYLCASSSSLGRGDEQFFGPGTRLTVL.

V usage is TRBV28 and J usage is TRBJ1-1; tentatively, D is TRBD1 (5 bases). Germline CDR1 and CDR2: MDHEN and SYDVKM. V shed 2 bases and J shed 5 bases, with 18 bases lying between them. The length of the CDR3 is 16 residues. CDR3 sequence: CASSLTPGRPKTEAFF. The CDR3 nucleotides read TGTGCCAGCAGTTTAACCCCGGGACGCCCTAAAACTGAAGCTTTCTTT. Full variable domain (rest looked up from reference TRBV28 and TRBJ1-1): DVKVTQSSRYLVKRTGEKVFLECVQDMDHENMFWYRQDPGLGLRLIYFSYDVKMKEKGDIPEGYSVSREKKERFSLILESASTNQTSMYLCASSLTPGRPKTEAFFGQGTRLTVV.

This clonotype has only a few counts. This chain connects TRBV27 to TRBJ2-5, with D perhaps TRBD2 (7 bases). The CDR3 is 15 amino acids. Germline V CDR1 and CDR2: MNHEY, SMNVEV (reference sequence). The V and J ends lost 5 bases and 5 bases respectively, with 18 bases between them. The CDR3 nucleotides are TGTGCCAGCAGTCACTTGGGGGGGGCAGGGGAGACCCAGTACTTC. This gives the protein CASSHLGGAGETQYF.

This clonotype was seen repeatedly, ten times or more. V gene TRBV27 combines with J gene TRBJ2-3, with D unclear. Trimming took 3 bases from V and 6 from J, leaving 7 bases between them. From germline, CDR1 is MNHEY and CDR2 SMNVEV (reference sequence). The CDR3 covers 12 residues. In DNA, the CDR3 is TGTGCCAGCAGTTTTTTGGGGGATACGCAGTATTTT. Residues: CASSFLGDTQYF.

At least ten counts were recorded for this clonotype. The rearrangement joins TRBV7-9 to TRBJ2-1; D not resolved. With 5 bases removed from V and 7 bases from J, the gap between germline ends came to 9 bases. There are 12 residues in the CDR3. Germline loops: CDR1 SEHNR, CDR2 FQNEAQ (reference sequence). The CDR3 DNA sequence: TGTGCCAGCAGCACCAGTGCGAATGAGCAGTTCTTC. The encoded protein is CASSTSANEQFF.

This clonotype was counted many times. The chain combines TRBV20-1 with TRBJ2-7; possibly TRBD1 for D (5 bases). The CDR3 has 12 residues. The germline gives CDR1 DFQATT, CDR2 SNEGSKA (reference sequence). V was trimmed by 8 bases and J by 4 bases, leaving 15 bases between them. The CDR3 protein is CSTKGQLYEQYF. Here the CDR3 DNA reads TGCAGTACCAAAGGACAACTTTACGAGCAGTACTTC.

This chain uses TRBV21-1 with TRBJ2-7; the table names TRBD2, a call not compared with the DNA. TRBV21-1 is deemed a pseudogene. The CDR3 runs to 19 residues. For the CDR3, the DNA is TGTGCCAGCAGCCACGGAGGACGGGACCGGGACTCCAACCAGGACGAGCAGTACTTC. This translates into CASSHGGRDRDSNQDEQYF.

This clonotype was seen more than once but under ten times. The genes are TRBV19 and TRBJ2-1; 7 nucleotides align to TRBD1. CDR1 is LNHDA, CDR2 SQIVND, per germline (reference sequence). J was trimmed by 4 bases and V by 5 bases; bases with no gene match: 17. CDR3 length: 18 amino acids. CDR3 DNA sequence: TGTGCCAGTAGTTCCCTAACAGGGGTTGGCGTTGGATACAATGAGCAGTTCTTC. Residues: CASSSLTGVGVGYNEQFF.

In the case of this clonotype: A read error is possible here, since a much larger clone lies one base away. The genes are TRBV13 and TRBJ2-7; the D gene could be TRBD1 or TRBD2 (5 bases each). The CDR3 spans 11 residues. The V end was cut by 5 bases, the J end by 12 bases, with 14 bases between. Germline-derived CDR1 and CDR2 are PRHDT and FYEKMQ (reference sequence). The DNA of the CDR3 is TGTGCCAGCAGCGCCGAGGGGCGGCGGTACTTC. It specifies CASSAEGRRYF.

In the case of this clonotype: Since a much larger clone is just one base distant, this may be a read error. The conserved final phenylalanine or tryptophan is absent from the CDR3, which likely points to a read error. The V call is TRBV12-5, the J call TRBJ2-7, with D possibly matching TRBD1 (6 bases). CDR3 size: 15 residues. V was pared by 6 bases and J by 0 bases, with 15 bases between. CDR1 LGHNT and CDR2 FRNRAP come from the germline V gene. The CDR3 region is CASGPDRRSSYEQYL. Written as DNA, the CDR3 is TGTGCTAGTGGACCAGACAGGAGGAGCTCCTACGAGCAGTACCTC.

A word on this clonotype: This clone may be a read error of a much larger clone one base away. The chain employs TRBV5-8 and TRBJ2-1, with D perhaps TRBD1 or TRBD2 (5 bases each). Germline V lookup: CDR1 SGHTS, CDR2 YDEGEE. There are 13 residues in the CDR3. CDR3 residues: CVSSLRGYNEQFF. CDR3 bases: TGTGTCAGCAGCTTGAGGGGTTACAATGAGCAGTTCTTC. Supplemented by reference TRBV5-8 and TRBJ2-1, the full variable domain reads EAGVTQSPTHLIKTRGQQATLRCSPISGHTSVYWYQQALGLGLQFLLWYDEGEERNRGNFPPRFSGRQFPNYSSELNVNALELEDSALYLCVSSLRGYNEQFFGPGTRLTVL.

This clonotype appeared many times. The V gene is TRBV2, the J gene TRBJ1-5, with 9 bases lining up with TRBD1. This CDR3 comprises 15 residues. The J segment lost 1 base and the V segment lost 3 bases, leaving 1 base of the junction unmatched. Germline V CDR1 and CDR2: SNHLY, FYNNEI. In DNA, the CDR3 is TGTGCCAGCAGTGATGGGACAGGGAGCAATCAGCCCCAGCATTTT. Translated, it gives CASSDGTGSNQPQHF. Looking up the rest from reference TRBV2 and TRBJ1-5 gives the full variable domain: EPEVTQTPSHQVTQMGQEVILRCVPISNHLYFYWYRQILGQKVEFLVSFYNNEISEKSEIFDDQFSVERPDGSNFTLKIRSTKLEDSAMYFCASSDGTGSNQPQHFGDGTRLSIL.

A remark on this clonotype: A much larger clone is a single base away; this may be a read error. A read error is likely, as this CDR3 ends without the conserved phenylalanine or tryptophan. The chain uses TRBV6-5 and TRBJ2-1; 14 bases line up with TRBD2. The junction had 5 bases not matched to a gene; V was cut back by 8 bases and J by 2 bases. This CDR3 spans 16 amino acids. Germline CDR1 reads MNHEY; CDR2 reads SVGAGI. This chain's CDR3 is CASQTSGGAAYNEQFS. Here the CDR3 DNA reads TGTGCCAGCCAGACTAGCGGGGGGGCCGCCTACAATGAGCAGTTCTCC.

This clonotype showed up many times. The V gene is TRBV19, the J gene TRBJ2-7; 7 nucleotides align to TRBD2. CDR3 length: 15 amino acids. CDR1 LNHDA and CDR2 SQIVND come from the germline V gene (reference sequence). Germline trimming cut 6 bases from V and 4 bases from J; bases unmatched to any gene: 12. CDR3 DNA: TGTGCCAGTAGCGGGGGAGCGGGACCAATATACGAGCAGTACTTC. Protein product: CASSGGAGPIYEQYF.

Remarks on this clonotype: A much larger clone sits a single nucleotide away, making a read error possible. The rearrangement links TRBV9 to TRBJ2-5, with 10 bases aligning to TRBD2. Germline CDR1 reads SGDLS; CDR2 reads YYNGEE. Trimming took 0 bases from V and 7 from J; bases not matched to a gene: 6. The CDR3 is made up of 15 amino acids. CDR3 amino acids: CASSVEREGPGTQYF. CDR3 coding DNA: TGTGCCAGCAGCGTAGAGCGGGAGGGCCCGGGGACCCAGTACTTC.

Here the CDR3 reads CASSLNPRPRTGGNYEQYF. The CDR3 DNA sequence: TGTGCCAGCAGCTTAAATCCCCGTCCAAGGACAGGGGGGAACTACGAGCAGTACTTC. The rearrangement uses TRBV7-6 and TRBJ2-7; TRBD1 aligns across 10 bases. The CDR3 covers 19 residues. The germline gives CDR1 SGHVS, CDR2 FNYEAQ. Trimming removed 2 bases from V and 3 bases from J; junction bases left unmatched: 16.

As regards this clonotype: This may stem from a read error, because a much larger clone lies one nucleotide away. The CDR3 reads CSAAYGKQFF. For the CDR3, the DNA is TGCAGTGCTGCATACGGTAAGCAGTTCTTC. The rearrangement uses TRBV20-1 and TRBJ2-1; D remains ambiguous. The CDR3 has 10 residues. Germline values: CDR1 DFQATT, CDR2 SNEGSKA (reference sequence). The V gene lost 5 bases and the J gene lost 11 bases, with 10 bases spanning the gap.

This clonotype occurred many times. V is TRBV24-1 and J is TRBJ2-2; TRBD2 agrees at 8 bases. The ends lost 3 bases at V and 8 bases at J; junction bases unmatched: 4. The CDR3 totals 14 residues. CDR1 KGHDR and CDR2 SFDVKD come from the germline V gene. The CDR3 loop reads CATSDGLAFGELFF. CDR3 nucleotide sequence: TGTGCCACCAGTGATGGACTAGCCTTTGGGGAGCTGTTTTTT.

About this clonotype: At one of its ends the junction is not consistent with the germline gene, which may arise from a read error. The gene calls are TRBV27 and TRBJ2-2; possibly TRBD1 or TRBD2 for D (5 bases each). Per germline, CDR1 MNHEY and CDR2 SMNVEV (reference sequence). The CDR3 has 13 residues. CDR3 residues: CASSLGPTGERSF. For the CDR3, the DNA is TGTGCCAGCAGTTTGGGGCCTACCGGGGAGCGGTCTTTT.

A few counts support this clonotype. The rearrangement joins TRBV5-1 to TRBJ2-7, with 7 bases matching TRBD1. Germline trimming cut 2 bases from V and 2 bases from J; bases unmatched to any gene: 7. The CDR3 is 15 residues long. Germline-derived CDR1 and CDR2 are SGHRS and YFSETQ. CDR3 in amino acids: CASSLSTGPPYEQYF. The CDR3 region has the DNA TGCGCCAGCAGCTTATCGACAGGGCCACCCTACGAGCAGTACTTC.

J is TRBJ1-2 and V is TRBV5-5; TRBD1 matches at 7 bases. Unmatched junction bases numbered 6, after V lost 0 bases and J lost 4 bases. CDR3 length equals 15 residues. Germline V gene sequence: CDR1 SGHKS, CDR2 YYEKEE (reference sequence). The CDR3 loop is CASSLEVGGGYGYTF. The CDR3 coding sequence is TGTGCCAGCAGCTTGGAGGTAGGGGGCGGCTATGGCTACACCTTC.

J is TRBJ2-3 and V is TRBV3-1; D not resolved. Trimming removed 3 bases from V and 0 bases from J, with 13 bases in between. Per germline, CDR1 LGHDT and CDR2 YNNKEL (reference sequence). This CDR3 is built from 16 residues. CDR3 residues: CASSHQSDTSTDTQYF. The CDR3 nucleotides are TGTGCCAGCAGCCATCAATCGGATACTAGCACAGATACGCAGTATTTT.